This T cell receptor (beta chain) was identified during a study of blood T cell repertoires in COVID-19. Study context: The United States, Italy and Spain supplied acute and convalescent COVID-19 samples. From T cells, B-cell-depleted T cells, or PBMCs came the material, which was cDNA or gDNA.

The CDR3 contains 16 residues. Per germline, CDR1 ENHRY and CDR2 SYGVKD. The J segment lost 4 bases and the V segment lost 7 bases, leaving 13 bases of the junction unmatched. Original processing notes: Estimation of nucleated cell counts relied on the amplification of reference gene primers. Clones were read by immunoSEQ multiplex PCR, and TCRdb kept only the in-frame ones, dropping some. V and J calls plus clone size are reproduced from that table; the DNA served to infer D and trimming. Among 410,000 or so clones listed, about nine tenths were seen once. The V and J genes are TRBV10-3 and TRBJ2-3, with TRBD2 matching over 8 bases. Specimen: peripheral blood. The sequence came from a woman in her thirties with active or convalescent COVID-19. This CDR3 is CAITRSPGGLADTQYF. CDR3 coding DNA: TGTGCCATCACTCGGTCCCCGGGGGGGCTTGCAGATACGCAGTATTTT.